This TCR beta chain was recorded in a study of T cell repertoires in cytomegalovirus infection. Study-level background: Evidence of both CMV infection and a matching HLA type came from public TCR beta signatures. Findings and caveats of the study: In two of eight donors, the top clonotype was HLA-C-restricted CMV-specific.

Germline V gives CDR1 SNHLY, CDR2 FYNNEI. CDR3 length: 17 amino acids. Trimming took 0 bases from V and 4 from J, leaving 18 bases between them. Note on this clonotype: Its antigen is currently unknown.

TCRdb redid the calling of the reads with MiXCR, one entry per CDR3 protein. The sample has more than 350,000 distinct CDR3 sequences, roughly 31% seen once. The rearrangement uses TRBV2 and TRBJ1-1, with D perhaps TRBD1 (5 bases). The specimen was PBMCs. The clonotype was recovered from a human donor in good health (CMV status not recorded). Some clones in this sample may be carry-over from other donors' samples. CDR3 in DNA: TGTGCCAGCAGTGAAGCAATAGTAATGCAGGGTCTCACTGAAGCTTTCTTT. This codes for CASSEAIVMQGLTEAFF. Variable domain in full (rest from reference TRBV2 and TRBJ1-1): EPEVTQTPSHQVTQMGQEVILRCVPISNHLYFYWYRQILGQKVEFLVSFYNNEISEKSEIFDDQFSVERPDGSNFTLKIRSTKLEDSAMYFCASSEAIVMQGLTEAFFGQGTRLTVV.